The present T cell receptor beta chain was sequenced within a study of CXCR3-negative and CXCR3-positive naive CD8 T cells. The CDR3 totals 14 residues. Germline loops: CDR1 PRHDT, CDR2 FYEKMQ (reference sequence). TRB cDNA was prepared as libraries by UMI-labeled 5' RACE. TCRdb processed the 5' RACE reads again and assigns one entry to each CDR3 protein, with no DNA. The sample data list approximately 100,000 distinct CDR3 sequences. Findings and caveats of the study: Greater hydrophobicity was found in TRB CDR3s of CXCR3-positive naive cells than of CXCR3-negative naive cells. Comparably high diversity was seen in both naive subsets, and much lower diversity in memory CD8+ cells.

Concerning this clonotype itself: Its antigen is not identified.

The TCR originated in a human donor in good health. Some clones in this sample may be carry-over from other donors' samples. The material sequenced was naive CXCR3+ CD8+ T cells from blood. Subset specified: CD45RO-CCR7+CD27+CD95- naive CD8+ T cells expressing CXCR3 (TNR3+). The V and J genes are TRBV13 and TRBJ2-2; TCRdb calls TRBD1, which cannot be checked without DNA. The CDR3: CASSWGGNTGELFF.